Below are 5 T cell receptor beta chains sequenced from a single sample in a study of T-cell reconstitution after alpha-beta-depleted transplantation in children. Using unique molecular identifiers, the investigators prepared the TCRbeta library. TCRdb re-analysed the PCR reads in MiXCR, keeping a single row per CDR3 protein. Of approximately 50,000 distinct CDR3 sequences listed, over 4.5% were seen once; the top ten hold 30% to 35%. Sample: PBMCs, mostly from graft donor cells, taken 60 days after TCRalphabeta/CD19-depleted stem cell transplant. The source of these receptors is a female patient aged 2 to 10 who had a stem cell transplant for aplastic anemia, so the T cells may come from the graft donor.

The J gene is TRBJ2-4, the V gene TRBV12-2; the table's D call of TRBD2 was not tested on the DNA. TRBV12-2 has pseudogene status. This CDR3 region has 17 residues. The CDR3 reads CASRLSVMLGPARIQYF. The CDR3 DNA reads TGTGCAAGTCGCTTATCGGTGATGTTGGGCCCTGCTCGCATTCAGTACTTC.

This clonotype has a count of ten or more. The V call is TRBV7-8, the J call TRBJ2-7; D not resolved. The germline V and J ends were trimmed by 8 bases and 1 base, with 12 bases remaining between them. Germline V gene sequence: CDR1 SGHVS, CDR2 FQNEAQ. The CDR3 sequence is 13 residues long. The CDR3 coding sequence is TGTGCCAGCTCCTCTTCCTCGTCCTACGAGCAGTACTTC. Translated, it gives CASSSSSSYEQYF.

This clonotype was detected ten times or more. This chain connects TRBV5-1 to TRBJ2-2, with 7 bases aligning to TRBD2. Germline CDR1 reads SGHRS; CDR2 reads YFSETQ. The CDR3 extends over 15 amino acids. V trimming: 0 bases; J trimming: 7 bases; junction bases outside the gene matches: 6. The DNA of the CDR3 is TGCGCCAGCAGCTTGGACGGGAGGTTCGGCGGGGAGCTGTTTTTT. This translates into CASSLDGRFGGELFF.

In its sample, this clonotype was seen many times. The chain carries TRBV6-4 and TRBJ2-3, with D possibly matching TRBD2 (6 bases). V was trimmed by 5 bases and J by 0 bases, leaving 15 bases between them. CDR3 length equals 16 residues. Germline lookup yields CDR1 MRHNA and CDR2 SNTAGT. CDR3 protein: CASSTKPGGSTDTQYF. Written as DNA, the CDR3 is TGTGCCAGCAGTACTAAACCCGGGGGTAGCACAGATACGCAGTATTTT.

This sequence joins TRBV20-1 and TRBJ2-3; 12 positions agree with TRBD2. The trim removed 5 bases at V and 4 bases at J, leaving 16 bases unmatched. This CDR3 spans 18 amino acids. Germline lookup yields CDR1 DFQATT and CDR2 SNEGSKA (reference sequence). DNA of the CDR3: TGCAGTGCTTCTCGTCTAGCGGGGGGGGACTCAGGAGCAGATACGCAGTATTTT. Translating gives CSASRLAGGDSGADTQYF.